Listed here are 16 T cell receptor beta chains from one sample, sequenced in a study of T-cell memory formation after mild COVID-19. TCRdb reprocessed the 5' RACE reads with MiXCR, giving one entry per CDR3 protein. The table has fewer than 600,000 distinct CDR3 sequences, about a fifth seen once. Sequenced sample: PBMCs or a T cell subset sorted from them (not recorded which). These receptors came from an adult woman who had mild COVID-19 (a few samples of this study predate the infection). Cell type and time point are not known.

This clonotype turned up a few times. The chain couples TRBV7-9 to TRBJ2-5, with D possibly matching TRBD1 (5 bases). This CDR3 spans 13 amino acids. CDR1 and CDR2 from the germline V gene are SEHNR and FQNEAQ (reference sequence). V lost 6 bases and J 2 bases, leaving 10 bases between the germline ends. The CDR3 DNA reads as TGTGCCAGCAGTAGACAGCCACAAGAGACCCAGTACTTC. This codes for CASSRQPQETQYF.

The table lists this clonotype with a few counts. This chain links TRBV12-3 or TRBV12-4 with TRBJ1-5; no definite D call. The CDR3 runs 15 residues. V was trimmed by 2 bases and J by 1 base, leaving 9 bases between them. CDR3 DNA sequence: TGTGCCAGCAGTTTATTGGGCGGCAGCAATCAGCCCCAGCATTTT. Amino acids: CASSLLGGSNQPQHF.

This clonotype was picked up many times. V usage is TRBV5-1 and J usage is TRBJ2-4, with 7 bases fitting TRBD1. From germline, CDR1 is SGHRS and CDR2 YFSETQ. The CDR3 runs to 14 residues. Losses at the gene ends were 4 bases for V and 1 base for J; bases not matched to a gene: 2. In nucleotides, the CDR3 is TGCGCCAGCAGCCTGGACAGGGCCAAAAACATTCAGTACTTC. Translating gives CASSLDRAKNIQYF.

This chain uses TRBV11-2 with TRBJ2-1; perhaps TRBD2 as D (6 bases). Germline CDR1 SGHAT, CDR2 FQNNGV. The CDR3 runs to 15 residues. Trimming pared 5 bases from V and 8 bases from J, leaving 19 bases between. For the CDR3, the DNA is TGTGCCAGCAGCCAAAATCGCCTAGCGAGCCATGAGCAGTTCTTC. This codes for CASSQNRLASHEQFF.

The V and J genes are TRBV5-1 and TRBJ1-5; D is perhaps TRBD1 (6 bases). Looked up from germline, CDR1 is SGHRS and CDR2 is YFSETQ. V dropped 4 bases and J dropped 5 bases, with 16 bases sitting between them. This CDR3 is 15 amino acids long. CDR3 protein: CASSLDGGRDQPQHF. As DNA, the CDR3 is TGCGCCAGCAGCCTAGACGGGGGGCGCGATCAGCCCCAGCATTTT.

The chain recombines TRBV5-1 with TRBJ2-1, with 10 bases fitting TRBD2. CDR3 length: 16 amino acids. Germline loops: CDR1 SGHRS, CDR2 YFSETQ. With 7 bases clipped from V and 9 bases from J, the junction kept 16 bases outside the gene matches. In DNA form, the CDR3 reads TGCGCCAGCCAGCTAGCGGGGGTAACCCATCGGGGTGAGCAGTTCTTC. This encodes CASQLAGVTHRGEQFF.

This clonotype showed up just a few times. V gene TRBV12-3 or TRBV12-4 combines with J gene TRBJ2-2, with 8 bases identical to TRBD1. The CDR3 spans 16 residues. The trim removed 1 base at V and 1 base at J, leaving 2 bases unmatched. The CDR3 protein is CASSLEGTGNTGELFF. The CDR3 coding sequence is TGTGCCAGCAGTTTAGAAGGGACAGGGAACACCGGGGAGCTGTTTTTT.

The chain recombines TRBV12-3 or TRBV12-4 with TRBJ2-6; D uncertain. The CDR3 spans 15 residues. Trimming shortened V by 1 base and J by 1 base, and 5 bases separated the two germline ends. The CDR3 DNA reads as TGTGCCAGCAGTTTAGGTTGGTCTGGGGCCAACGTCCTGACTTTC. Translating gives CASSLGWSGANVLTF.

The chain links TRBV29-1 to TRBJ2-5; D may be TRBD2 (7 bases). V gave up 2 bases and J gave up 2 bases, with 15 bases separating them. Germline V gene lookup returns CDR1 SQVTM and CDR2 ANQGSEA. The CDR3 is 15 amino acids. CDR3 loop: CSVESTGGAQETQYF. The DNA for the CDR3 is TGCAGCGTTGAATCGACGGGGGGCGCACAAGAGACCCAGTACTTC.

V is TRBV4-1 and J is TRBJ1-2, with 8 bases lining up with TRBD1. V shed 4 bases, J shed 6 bases, and the junction held 28 bases outside the gene matches. Germline CDR1 reads MGHRA; CDR2 reads YSYEKL. The CDR3 has 21 residues. CDR3 coding DNA: TGCGCCAGCAGCCCCTTAATGTCGGGATCCGGGGAACAGGGGGATATCGATGGCTACACCTTC. Its translation is CASSPLMSGSGEQGDIDGYTF.

The chain recombines TRBV29-1 with TRBJ1-1, with D perhaps TRBD1 (6 bases). The V end was cut by 5 bases, the J end by 0 bases, with 16 bases between. Germline values: CDR1 SQVTM, CDR2 ANQGSEA. This CDR3 is 15 amino acids long. CDR3 sequence (DNA): TGCAGCGTTTCGGGGGGGCGGAATTTGAACACTGAAGCTTTCTTT. Translation: CSVSGGRNLNTEAFF.

The table lists this clonotype with a few counts. V is TRBV5-1 and J is TRBJ2-1; a weak D match, TRBD2 (6 bases). CDR1 is SGHRS, CDR2 YFSETQ, per germline. The CDR3 has 15 amino acids. The V gene lost 7 bases and the J gene lost 4 bases, with 18 bases spanning the gap. CDR3 bases: TGCGCCAGCCAGGCGGGGCTAGCAGATTACAATGAGCAGTTCTTC. This encodes CASQAGLADYNEQFF.

Only a few counts were recorded for this clonotype. V gene TRBV24-1 combines with J gene TRBJ1-2, with a tentative D call TRBD1 (5 bases). This CDR3 is 13 amino acids long. V was pared by 3 bases and J by 4 bases, with 8 bases between. Germline V gene sequence: CDR1 KGHDR, CDR2 SFDVKD. CDR3 sequence reads: CATSDGGGYGYTF. In nucleotides, the CDR3 is TGTGCCACCAGTGATGGGGGTGGCTATGGCTACACCTTC.

The sample holds many counts of this clonotype. The chain employs TRBV4-1 and TRBJ2-7, with TRBD2 matching over 7 bases. Germline loops: CDR1 MGHRA, CDR2 YSYEKL. This CDR3 is 15 amino acids long. The V gene end was trimmed by 1 base and the J gene end by 2 bases; junction bases not matched to a gene: 5. The CDR3 spells CASSQAFGLAYEQYF. DNA of the CDR3: TGCGCCAGCAGCCAAGCCTTCGGACTAGCCTACGAGCAGTACTTC.

CDR3 nucleotides: TGCAGTGCTAGCAGGGGGAGCCGCAATCAGCCCCAGCATTTT. It translates to CSASRGSRNQPQHF. V and J are TRBV20-1 and TRBJ1-5, with 7 bases that match TRBD1. The ends lost 3 bases at V and 2 bases at J; junction bases unmatched: 4. The CDR3 loop spans 14 amino acids. Looked up from germline, CDR1 is DFQATT and CDR2 is SNEGSKA (reference sequence).

V usage is TRBV7-3 and J usage is TRBJ2-5; the D call may be TRBD1 or TRBD2 (5 bases each). The CDR3 contains 13 residues. The V gene's germline CDR1 is SGHTA and CDR2 FQGTGA. Deletions cut 5 bases from V and 3 bases from J, with 10 bases between. This CDR3 reads CASSRDAKETQYF. The CDR3 DNA sequence: TGTGCCAGCAGCCGGGACGCAAAAGAGACCCAGTACTTC. Filled out from reference TRBV7-3 and TRBJ2-5, the complete variable domain reads GAGVSQTPSNKVTEKGKYVELRCDPISGHTALYWYRQSLGQGPEFLIYFQGTGAADDSGLPNDRFFAVRPEGSVSTLKIQRTERGDSAVYLCASSRDAKETQYFGPGTRLLVL.